This TCR beta chain was recovered during a study of OX40 agonist ivuxolimab in advanced cancers. Study as a whole: Every patient in dose escalation had hepatocellular carcinoma, melanoma, renal cell or head and neck cancer. Therapy given before enrollment (anti-PD-1, anti-PD-L1 or anti-CTLA-4) was allowed, and around 40% had some.

Germline V gene lookup returns CDR1 KGHSH and CDR2 LQKENI. Unmatched junction bases numbered 6, after V lost 2 bases and J lost 3 bases. CDR3 length equals 15 residues. The protocol was immunoSEQ multiplex PCR, while the TCRdb copy is restricted to in-frame clones and leaves out a portion. Among about 67,000 clones listed, 85% to 90% were seen once. In the case of this clone: Its antigen is unknown.

Study findings and constraints: Relative to CD4+, CD8+ T cells held more expanded clones on average.

The rearrangement uses TRBV18 and TRBJ2-7; 8 nucleotides match TRBD1. Sequenced material: CD4+ or CD8+ T cells sorted from blood, taken in a trial of the OX40 agonist ivuxolimab. The sequence was collected from an adult with an advanced solid tumor such as melanoma, head and neck, liver or kidney cancer. The CDR3: CASSPGRGHGYEQYF. CDR3 nucleotides: TGTGCCAGCTCACCAGGCAGGGGGCATGGCTACGAGCAGTACTTC.